A single TCR beta chain is shown here with its context. Only in-frame clones appear in the TCRdb table, and some are missing; sequencing was by immunoSEQ multiplex PCR. The sample has roughly 350,000 clones, 85% to 90% seen once; the top ten hold around 6%. The sample belongs to a study of blood T cell repertoires in COVID-19. Germline lookup yields CDR1 SGHRS and CDR2 YFSETQ. CDR3 length: 15 residues. Trimming stripped 4 bases from V and 2 bases from J, with 14 bases between. The rearrangement links TRBV5-1 to TRBJ2-3, with TRBD2 as a possible D gene (5 bases). The material sequenced was peripheral blood. This sequence was found in a woman in her fifties or sixties with COVID-19, enrolled during active disease. The CDR3 region has the DNA TGCGCCAGCAGCCCCACCGGACTGTACACAGATACGCAGTATTTT. Amino acids: CASSPTGLYTDTQYF.